One and the same sample provided the 11 T cell receptor beta chains below, sequenced in a study of metastatic and nonmetastatic thyroid tumors. None of the patients had undergone any treatment ahead of thyroid surgery. TCRdb re-clonotyped the PCR reads through MiXCR. The sample holds 15,000 or so clones, 23% seen once. The sample was tumor tissue. Receptors were obtained from a female donor with papillary thyroid cancer or a benign thyroid nodule (not recorded which). Some clones in this sample may be carry-over from other donors' samples.

A few counts support this clone. The gene calls are TRBV2 and TRBJ1-2; 9 bases fit TRBD1. V shed 6 bases and J 5 bases; nucleotides not matched to a gene: 10. The CDR3 has 15 residues. The germline V gene has CDR1 SNHLY and CDR2 FYNNEI. CDR3 protein: CASRVRDRAFYGYTF. In DNA, the CDR3 is TGTGCCAGCAGGGTGCGGGACAGGGCCTTTTATGGCTACACCTTC.

This clone was seen repeatedly, ten times or more. V is TRBV3-1 and J is TRBJ2-7; D call uncertain. The CDR3 spans 13 residues. The V end lost 0 bases, the J end lost 7 bases, and 10 bases lay between the germline ends. CDR1 is LGHDT, CDR2 YNNKEL, per germline (reference sequence). The CDR3 DNA reads TGTGCCAGCAGCCAAGAAGTCATAGGAGAGCAGTACTTC. This encodes CASSQEVIGEQYF.

This clone was observed a few times. The J gene is TRBJ2-7, the V gene TRBV15, with D unclear. Germline V gene sequence: CDR1 LNHNV, CDR2 YYDKDF (reference sequence). The CDR3 is made up of 12 amino acids. Trimming stripped 3 bases from V and 3 bases from J, with 6 bases between. The CDR3 sequence is CATSREYYEQYF. CDR3 bases: TGTGCCACCAGCAGGGAATACTACGAGCAGTACTTC. Full variable domain (missing parts from reference TRBV15 and TRBJ2-7): DAMVIQNPRYQVTQFGKPVTLSCSQTLNHNVMYWYQQKSSQAPKLLFHYYDKDFNNEADTPDNFQSRRPNTSFCFLDIRSPGLGDTAMYLCATSREYYEQYFGPGTRLTVT.

By its share, this clone is medium-sized. Here the CDR3 reads CASSPSAGNGYTF. CDR3 coding DNA: TGTGCCAGTAGCCCCTCGGCAGGGAATGGCTACACCTTC. The rearrangement links TRBV19 to TRBJ1-2, with a weak D call TRBD1 (5 bases). Germline V gene lookup returns CDR1 LNHDA and CDR2 SQIVND (reference sequence). There are 13 residues in the CDR3. Deletions cut 6 bases from V and 6 bases from J, with 14 bases between. Together with reference TRBV19 and TRBJ1-2, the CDR3 gives the full variable domain: DGGITQSPKYLFRKEGQNVTLSCEQNLNHDAMYWYRQDPGQGLRLIYYSQIVNDFQKGDIAEGYSVSREKKESFPLTVTSAQKNPTAFYLCASSPSAGNGYTFGSGTRLTVV.

This chain links TRBV7-8 with TRBJ2-2, with 7 bases aligning to TRBD2. Per germline, CDR1 SGHVS and CDR2 FQNEAQ. Trimming took 0 bases from V and 4 from J; bases not matched to a gene: 5. This CDR3 has 16 amino acids. The CDR3 region is CASSLAPREGTGELFF. CDR3 nucleotides: TGTGCCAGCAGCTTAGCGCCCAGGGAGGGCACCGGGGAGCTGTTTTTT.

This clone was seen more than once but under ten times. The gene calls are TRBV6-5 and TRBJ1-2; possible D gene TRBD1, 5 bases. Germline V gene data show CDR1 as MNHEY and CDR2 as SVGAGI. This CDR3 spans 14 amino acids. Trimming removed 7 bases from V and 4 bases from J, with 16 bases in between. In nucleotides, the CDR3 is TGTGCCAGCAAGTTGGGGCCTCCCGGCTATGGCTACACCTTC. It encodes CASKLGPPGYGYTF.

This clone was counted ten times or more. The V call is TRBV28, the J call TRBJ2-2; possible D gene TRBD1, 6 bases. The length of the CDR3 is 19 residues. Per germline, CDR1 MDHEN and CDR2 SYDVKM. With 3 bases removed from V and 6 bases from J, the gap between germline ends came to 26 bases. The CDR3 bases are TGTGCCAGCAGTTTTATCAGTCCGTGGACAGTGCCTGTGGCCGGGGAGCTGTTTTTT. Translated: CASSFISPWTVPVAGELFF.

This clone was detected ten times or more. The rearrangement joins TRBV20-1 to TRBJ2-1, with a tentative D call TRBD2 (6 bases). CDR1 and CDR2 from the germline V gene are DFQATT and SNEGSKA (reference sequence). The CDR3 covers 13 residues. Trimming cost V 3 bases and J 5 bases, with 11 bases left between them. This chain's CDR3 is CSASVLANNEQFF. CDR3 DNA sequence: TGCAGTGCTAGCGTTCTAGCGAACAATGAGCAGTTCTTC.

The chain recombines TRBV5-1 with TRBJ1-3; D call uncertain. Germline values: CDR1 SGHRS, CDR2 YFSETQ. The CDR3 runs 14 residues. V lost 4 bases and J 0 bases, leaving 8 bases between the germline ends. The CDR3 nucleotides are TGCGCCAGCAGCCCGGAGATCTCTGGAAACACCATATATTTT. Amino acid sequence: CASSPEISGNTIYF. Supplemented by reference TRBV5-1 and TRBJ1-3, the full variable domain reads KAGVTQTPRYLIKTRGQQVTLSCSPISGHRSVSWYQQTPGQGLQFLFEYFSETQRNKGNFPGRFSGRQFSNSRSEMNVSTLELGDSALYLCASSPEISGNTIYFGEGSWLTVV.

This chain connects TRBV18 to TRBJ2-1; 7 bases are shared with TRBD1. Germline CDR1 and CDR2: KGHSH and LQKENI. The CDR3 has 15 amino acids. Trimming at V came to 0 bases and at J to 2 bases, leaving 1 base not matched to a gene. The CDR3 loop reads CASSPPTGAYNEQFF. Here the CDR3 DNA reads TGTGCCAGCTCACCACCAACAGGGGCCTACAATGAGCAGTTCTTC.

V is TRBV20-1 and J is TRBJ2-6, with 13 bases identical to TRBD2. Germline V CDR1 and CDR2: DFQATT, SNEGSKA (reference sequence). This CDR3 spans 16 amino acids. Unmatched junction bases numbered 2, after V lost 6 bases and J lost 0 bases. CDR3 protein: CSARTSGGSGANVLTF. Written as DNA, the CDR3 is TGCAGTGCGAGGACTAGCGGGGGCTCTGGGGCCAACGTCCTGACTTTC.